The 25 T cell receptor beta chains listed next were all sequenced from one sample in a study of blood T cell repertoires in COVID-19. Generated by immunoSEQ multiplex PCR, the TCRdb table keeps only in-frame clones and is missing some. The sample yields 50,000 to 65,000 clones, 85% seen once. Input material: peripheral blood. These receptors all come from a man in his sixties or seventies with acute or convalescent COVID-19.

The chain joins TRBV13 to TRBJ2-1; TRBD2 is a possible D gene (6 bases). This CDR3 comprises 16 residues. Between the trimmed V and J ends, which lost 5 bases and 3 bases, there was a span of 17 bases. Germline CDR1 PRHDT, CDR2 FYEKMQ (reference sequence). The DNA of the CDR3 is TGTGCCAGCAGCGAGGTTGCGGGGCGGCGCTACAATGAGCAGTTCTTC. Its protein product is CASSEVAGRRYNEQFF. Full variable domain (missing parts from reference TRBV13 and TRBJ2-1): AAGVIQSPRHLIKEKRETATLKCYPIPRHDTVYWYQQGPGQDPQFLISFYEKMQSDKGSIPDRFSAQQFSDYHSELNMSSLELGDSALYFCASSEVAGRRYNEQFFGPGTRLTVL.

V usage is TRBV15 and J usage is TRBJ2-7, with 8 bases aligning to TRBD1. J gave up 0 bases and V 1 base, and 8 bases lay outside the gene matches. The germline V gene has CDR1 LNHNV and CDR2 YYDKDF (reference sequence). The CDR3 runs to 17 residues. Written as DNA, the CDR3 is TGTGCCACCAGCAGAGGGACAGGGCTAACGTCCTCCTACGAGCAGTACTTC. Its translation: CATSRGTGLTSSYEQYF.

The rearrangement uses TRBV9 and TRBJ2-2, with 7 bases that match TRBD1. With 4 bases clipped from V and 7 bases from J, the junction kept 10 bases outside the gene matches. The CDR3 runs to 15 residues. CDR1 is SGDLS, CDR2 YYNGEE, per germline. CDR3 coding DNA: TGTGCCAGCAGCATATCTCAACAGGGGATCGGGGAGCTGTTTTTT. Translating gives CASSISQQGIGELFF.

The chain links TRBV15 to TRBJ1-3; D not resolved. V shed 1 base and J shed 5 bases, with 18 bases lying between them. The CDR3 sequence is 17 residues long. Germline V CDR1 and CDR2: LNHNV, YYDKDF (reference sequence). The CDR3 DNA is TGTGCCACCAGCAGAGGCGGGAGCGGGTTCGGGCGAAACACCATATATTTT. Protein: CATSRGGSGFGRNTIYF.

DNA for the CDR3: TGCGCCAGCAGCTTGGCCGGGGGACACACCGGGGAGCTGTTTTTT. Amino acids: CASSLAGGHTGELFF. The J gene is TRBJ2-2, the V gene TRBV5-1; possible D gene TRBD2, 6 bases. The V gene's germline CDR1 is SGHRS and CDR2 YFSETQ. Trimming left V 0 bases short and J 3 bases short, with 9 bases between. This CDR3 has 15 residues.

J is TRBJ1-2 and V is TRBV6-5; tentative D call: TRBD1 (5 bases). V lost 4 bases to trimming and J lost 5 bases, with 11 bases between them. The CDR3 extends over 13 amino acids. From germline, CDR1 is MNHEY and CDR2 SVGAGI. CDR3 amino acids: CASSSNGGYGYTF. The DNA for the CDR3 is TGTGCCAGCAGTTCCAACGGGGGGTATGGCTACACCTTC.

This clone has only one observation. The chain carries TRBV25-1 and TRBJ1-1, with D hard to call. The V end lost 2 bases, the J end lost 0 bases, and 10 bases lay between the germline ends. The CDR3 is made up of 15 amino acids. From germline, CDR1 is MGHDK and CDR2 SYGVNS. The CDR3 protein is CASSETEEMNTEAFF. For the CDR3, the DNA is TGTGCCAGCAGTGAAACGGAGGAGATGAACACTGAAGCTTTCTTT.

This rearrangement joins TRBV5-4 to TRBJ2-1; no clear D. The CDR3 spans 15 residues. The V end was cut by 0 bases, the J end by 5 bases, with 12 bases between. From germline, CDR1 is SGHNT and CDR2 YYREEE (reference sequence). CDR3 sequence: CASSLDFSTNNEQFF. The CDR3 DNA reads TGTGCCAGCAGCTTGGATTTCTCTACCAACAATGAGCAGTTCTTC.

The CDR3 protein is CASSDGGLKTGNTIYF. DNA of the CDR3: TGTGCCAGCAGTGACGGAGGACTTAAGACTGGAAACACCATATATTTT. The V call is TRBV6-4, the J call TRBJ1-3; D is undetermined. The CDR3 has 16 residues. Germline CDR1 and CDR2: MRHNA and SNTAGT. The V and J ends lost 2 bases and 2 bases respectively, with 13 bases between them.

CDR3 DNA: TGTGCCAGCAGCCCCCCCTCAGGGAATAGGGCTGAAGCTTTCTTT. It is translated as CASSPPSGNRAEAFF. This chain connects TRBV5-4 to TRBJ1-1; TRBD1 might be the D (5 bases). The CDR3 has 15 amino acids. The V end was cut by 4 bases, the J end by 6 bases, with 19 bases between. Germline CDR1 is SGHNT and CDR2 is YYREEE (reference sequence).

The chain is built from TRBV7-2 and TRBJ2-7; the match to TRBD1 covers 7 bases. Trimming took 5 bases from V and 3 from J; bases not matched to a gene: 7. There are 14 residues in the CDR3. The germline CDR1 and CDR2 sequences are SGHTA and FQGNSA. CDR3: CASSPHRGIYEQYF. The CDR3 DNA reads TGTGCCAGCAGCCCTCACAGGGGAATCTACGAGCAGTACTTC.

V is TRBV7-3 and J is TRBJ2-7; 8 bases agree with TRBD2. The germline V gene has CDR1 SGHTA and CDR2 FQGTGA. Trimming at V came to 3 bases and at J to 7 bases, leaving 5 bases not matched to a gene. The CDR3 covers 13 residues. In DNA, the CDR3 is TGTGCCAGCAGCTTCACTCCGGGAGGGGAGCAGTACTTC. It specifies CASSFTPGGEQYF.

The CDR3 bases are TGTGCCAGCATTGGGACAGGGAACACTGAAGCTTTCTTT. Residues: CASIGTGNTEAFF. The chain carries TRBV6-1 and TRBJ1-1, with 8 bases fitting TRBD1. Germline-derived CDR1 and CDR2 are MNHNS and SASEGT. V gave up 7 bases and J gave up 1 base; unmatched junction bases: 2. This CDR3 comprises 13 residues.

J is TRBJ2-1 and V is TRBV4-2; 7 positions match TRBD1. CDR3 length equals 16 residues. J was trimmed by 6 bases and V by 0 bases; bases with no gene match: 8. Germline CDR1 is LGHNA and CDR2 is YNFKEQ. CDR3 in DNA: TGTGCCAGCAGCCAAGATCCCTCACAGGGGCTCAATGAGCAGTTCTTC. Protein: CASSQDPSQGLNEQFF.

The V call is TRBV6-2 or TRBV6-3, the J call TRBJ1-5; 9 bases are shared with TRBD1. The CDR3 sequence is 15 residues long. CDR1 is MNHEY and CDR2 is SVGEGT in the germline V gene. The trim removed 4 bases at V and 6 bases at J, leaving 7 bases unmatched. CDR3 protein: CASSSMTGGRQPQHF. Here the CDR3 DNA reads TGTGCCAGCAGTTCCATGACAGGGGGGCGTCAGCCCCAGCATTTT.

The chain uses TRBV13 and TRBJ2-5, with 8 bases lining up with TRBD1. The CDR3 totals 16 residues. V lost 1 base, J lost 3 bases, and 7 bases stayed unmatched. The germline gives CDR1 PRHDT, CDR2 FYEKMQ (reference sequence). The CDR3 region is CASSLAWTGPEETQYF. CDR3 nucleotides: TGTGCCAGCAGCTTAGCATGGACAGGGCCGGAAGAGACCCAGTACTTC.

The V gene is TRBV5-5, the J gene TRBJ1-1, with D uncertain. The germline CDR1 and CDR2 sequences are SGHKS and YYEKEE (reference sequence). This CDR3 contains 14 residues. The ends were cut back, 4 bases at V and 0 bases at J, with 10 bases in the middle. CDR3 loop: CASSPGLLNTEAFF. The CDR3, as DNA: TGTGCCAGCAGCCCCGGACTGCTGAACACTGAAGCTTTCTTT.

A few counts support this clone. V and J are TRBV2 and TRBJ1-1, with D unclear. The ends were cut back, 5 bases at V and 1 base at J, with 11 bases in the middle. In germline, CDR1 is SNHLY, CDR2 FYNNEI. This CDR3 contains 14 residues. The chain's CDR3 is CASSTGRTNTEAFF. Written as DNA, the CDR3 is TGTGCCAGCAGTACTGGGCGTACGAACACTGAAGCTTTCTTT.

This rearrangement joins TRBV2 to TRBJ2-5; 10 nucleotides align to TRBD2. J was trimmed by 7 bases and V by 1 base; bases with no gene match: 9. The germline gives CDR1 SNHLY, CDR2 FYNNEI. The CDR3 is made up of 16 amino acids. The CDR3 reads CASSEGTSGVPWTQYF. CDR3 DNA sequence: TGTGCCAGCAGTGAAGGAACTAGCGGGGTCCCATGGACCCAGTACTTC. Full variable domain (outside the CDR3, taken from reference TRBV2 and TRBJ2-5): EPEVTQTPSHQVTQMGQEVILRCVPISNHLYFYWYRQILGQKVEFLVSFYNNEISEKSEIFDDQFSVERPDGSNFTLKIRSTKLEDSAMYFCASSEGTSGVPWTQYFGPGTRLLVL.

This clone was found once. This chain uses TRBV2 with TRBJ2-7; 9 bases line up with TRBD1. The trim removed 6 bases at V and 5 bases at J, leaving 11 bases unmatched. In germline, CDR1 is SNHLY, CDR2 FYNNEI. This CDR3 contains 15 residues. The CDR3 reads CASSVTGTGFNEQYF. CDR3 in DNA: TGTGCCAGCAGCGTAACCGGGACAGGGTTCAACGAGCAGTACTTC.

The gene calls are TRBV6-1 and TRBJ2-7; D gene ambiguous. Trimming pared 1 base from V and 0 bases from J, leaving 16 bases between. The CDR3 spans 17 residues. CDR1 is MNHNS and CDR2 is SASEGT in the germline V gene. This chain's CDR3 is CASSEEWRLLFSYEQYF. Here the CDR3 DNA reads TGTGCCAGCAGTGAAGAATGGCGGTTACTATTCTCCTACGAGCAGTACTTC.

The chain is built from TRBV2 and TRBJ1-5, with D hard to call. Deletions cut 5 bases from V and 0 bases from J, with 8 bases between. Germline V CDR1 and CDR2: SNHLY, FYNNEI. This CDR3 spans 14 amino acids. The CDR3 DNA sequence: TGTGCCAGCAGTTTGCTATATAGCAATCAGCCCCAGCATTTT. This gives the protein CASSLLYSNQPQHF.

The CDR3 coding sequence is TGTGCCAGCTCACCGTCTTTGGGGGCAATAGGGACTGAAGCTTTCTTT. Translation gives CASSPSLGAIGTEAFF. The chain recombines TRBV18 with TRBJ1-1; D may be TRBD1 (6 bases). Germline-derived CDR1 and CDR2 are KGHSH and LQKENI. The germline V and J ends were trimmed by 3 bases and 5 bases, with 19 bases remaining between them. The length of the CDR3 is 16 residues.

The chain is built from TRBV11-2 and TRBJ1-6; weak D call: TRBD1 (6 bases). The CDR3 covers 16 residues. Germline V gene data show CDR1 as SGHAT and CDR2 as FQNNGV. V lost 2 bases and J lost 4, with 12 bases in between. This CDR3 reads CASSLRGGGYNSPLHF. The DNA of the CDR3 is TGTGCCAGCAGCTTAAGGGGGGGAGGGTATAATTCACCCCTCCACTTT.

This clone turned up a few times. CDR3 bases: TGTGCCACCAGTGATCCTAAGGGGAAGAACAATGAGCAGTTCTTC. It is translated as CATSDPKGKNNEQFF. V usage is TRBV24-1 and J usage is TRBJ2-1; perhaps TRBD1 as D (5 bases). Germline CDR1 is KGHDR and CDR2 is SFDVKD. This CDR3 contains 15 residues. V was pared by 3 bases and J by 5 bases, with 13 bases between.